Listed below are T cell receptor beta chains from one sample, sequenced in a study of blood T cell repertoires in COVID-19. Assay: immunoSEQ multiplex PCR; the TCRdb copy retains only in-frame clones and omits some. Here the sample spans some 69,000 clones, around nine tenths being singletons. The sequenced material came from peripheral blood. The receptors derive from a man between 60 and 70 years old with acute or convalescent COVID-19. The CDR3 runs from the conserved cysteine through the conserved F or W. A D gene is named only where the DNA matches it firmly. Not all rows give a size; the values are once, few, many and, for expanded clones, a class.

V gene: TRBV6-1
clone size: few
J gene: TRBJ1-2
D gene: NA
CDR3 DNA: TGTGCCAGCAGTGAAGCGAGTATTTATGGCTACACCTTC
CDR3 protein: CASSEASIYGYTF

V gene: TRBV27
clone size: once
J gene: TRBJ1-6
D gene: NA
CDR3 DNA: TGTGCCAGCAGTTTCCAGGGATTAAGCTCCTATAATTCACCCCTCCACTTT
CDR3 protein: CASSFQGLSSYNSPLHF

V gene: TRBV30
clone size: NA
J gene: TRBJ2-7
D gene: NA
CDR3 DNA: TGTGCCTGGAGTCGGACCGAGGGCTACTACGAGCAGTACTTC
CDR3 protein: CAWSRTEGYYEQYF

V gene: TRBV25-1
clone size: NA
J gene: TRBJ1-5
D gene: NA
CDR3 DNA: TGTGCCAGCAGTGTAGGGGCGAATCAGCCCCAGCATTTT
CDR3 protein: CASSVGANQPQHF

V gene: TRBV7-8
clone size: NA
J gene: TRBJ2-7
D gene: NA
CDR3 DNA: TGTGCCAGCAGCTTAGTCGATGGAAGACTCCACGAGCAGTACTTC
CDR3 protein: CASSLVDGRLHEQYF

V gene: TRBV19
clone size: NA
J gene: TRBJ1-1
D gene: NA
CDR3 DNA: TGTGCCAGTAGTACAATACAGGGTAACACTGAAGCTTTCTTT
CDR3 protein: CASSTIQGNTEAFF

V gene: TRBV11-2
clone size: few
J gene: TRBJ1-2
D gene: NA
CDR3 DNA: TGTGCCAGCAGCTTAGAGAGGGCTAACTATGGCTACACCTTC
CDR3 protein: CASSLERANYGYTF

V gene: TRBV24-1
clone size: NA
J gene: TRBJ2-3
D gene: TRBD2
CDR3 DNA: TGTGCCACCAGTGGTGGACTAGCGGGGGTCACAGATACGCAGTATTTT
CDR3 protein: CATSGGLAGVTDTQYF

V gene: TRBV7-9
clone size: NA
J gene: TRBJ2-1
D gene: TRBD1
CDR3 DNA: TGTGCCAGCAGCTACGGGACAGGGTTTGAGCAGTTCTTC
CDR3 protein: CASSYGTGFEQFF

V gene: TRBV5-1
clone size: once
J gene: TRBJ1-6
D gene: NA
CDR3 DNA: TGCGCCATCCTACTGACAGTAGAGCCACCCCTCCACTTT
CDR3 protein: CAILLTVEPPLHF

V gene: TRBV7-2
clone size: NA
J gene: TRBJ1-2
D gene: NA
CDR3 DNA: TGTGCCAGCAGCTTGAGGTGGAGGGACGACTATGGCTACACCTTC
CDR3 protein: CASSLRWRDDYGYTF

V gene: TRBV6-1
clone size: NA
J gene: TRBJ2-2
D gene: NA
CDR3 DNA: TGTGCCAGCAGTGAAGGGGGCGGCTTGAACACCGGGGAGCTGTTTTTT
CDR3 protein: CASSEGGGLNTGELFF

V gene: TRBV5-4
clone size: NA
J gene: TRBJ2-4
D gene: TRBD1
CDR3 DNA: TGTGCCACCAGACAGGGGAGCCCCTCGGGCATTCAGTACTTC
CDR3 protein: CATRQGSPSGIQYF

V gene: TRBV2
clone size: NA
J gene: TRBJ1-4
D gene: NA
CDR3 DNA: TGTGCCAGTCTCGGGTCGTTCGCTAATGAAAAACTGTTTTTT
CDR3 protein: CASLGSFANEKLFF

V gene: TRBV5-4
clone size: NA
J gene: TRBJ2-7
D gene: TRBD2
CDR3 DNA: TGTGCCAGCAGCTTTAGCGGGGGAGGGATCGAGCAGTACTTC
CDR3 protein: CASSFSGGGIEQYF

V gene: TRBV6-2/TRBV6-3
clone size: NA
J gene: TRBJ1-1
D gene: NA
CDR3 DNA: TGTGCCAGCAGTTCAACAGGGTTGGGTGAAGCTTTCTTT
CDR3 protein: CASSSTGLGEAFF

V gene: TRBV5-4
clone size: NA
J gene: TRBJ1-1
D gene: NA
CDR3 DNA: TGTGCCAGCAGCTTGACGTCCCCGAGCAACACTGAAGCTTTCTTT
CDR3 protein: CASSLTSPSNTEAFF

V gene: TRBV27
clone size: NA
J gene: TRBJ1-5
D gene: NA
CDR3 DNA: TGTGCCAGCAGTTTAGGTTGGAGGACTCTCAATCAGCCCCAGCATTTT
CDR3 protein: CASSLGWRTLNQPQHF

V gene: TRBV7-9
clone size: NA
J gene: TRBJ1-2
D gene: TRBD1
CDR3 DNA: TGTGCCAGCAGCTTAGGGCGGACAGGGTTGAACTATGGCTACACCTTC
CDR3 protein: CASSLGRTGLNYGYTF

V gene: TRBV5-4
clone size: NA
J gene: TRBJ1-2
D gene: NA
CDR3 DNA: TGTGCCATAATCCGGGGTGATGGCTACACCTTC
CDR3 protein: CAIIRGDGYTF

V gene: TRBV30
clone size: NA
J gene: TRBJ1-6
D gene: NA
CDR3 DNA: TGTGCCTGGAGTGTGGGTTCTTCAGGGAATTCACCCCTCCACTTT
CDR3 protein: CAWSVGSSGNSPLHF

V gene: TRBV9
clone size: NA
J gene: TRBJ1-1
D gene: NA
CDR3 DNA: TGTGCCAGCAGCGTTGGAGGGATGAACACTGAAGCTTTCTTT
CDR3 protein: CASSVGGMNTEAFF

V gene: TRBV30
clone size: once
J gene: TRBJ1-1
D gene: NA
CDR3 DNA: TGTGCCTGGAAGGACTTCTCGGCCACTGAAGCTTTCTTT
CDR3 protein: CAWKDFSATEAFF

V gene: TRBV20-1
clone size: NA
J gene: TRBJ1-2
D gene: TRBD1
CDR3 DNA: TGCAGTGCTAGTGCCCCAGGGGGCTATGGCTACACCTTC
CDR3 protein: CSASAPGGYGYTF

V gene: TRBV6-6
clone size: NA
J gene: TRBJ1-3
D gene: NA
CDR3 DNA: TGTGCCAGCCGCCCCAGCCAAGGGGCTGGAAACACCATATATTTT
CDR3 protein: CASRPSQGAGNTIYF